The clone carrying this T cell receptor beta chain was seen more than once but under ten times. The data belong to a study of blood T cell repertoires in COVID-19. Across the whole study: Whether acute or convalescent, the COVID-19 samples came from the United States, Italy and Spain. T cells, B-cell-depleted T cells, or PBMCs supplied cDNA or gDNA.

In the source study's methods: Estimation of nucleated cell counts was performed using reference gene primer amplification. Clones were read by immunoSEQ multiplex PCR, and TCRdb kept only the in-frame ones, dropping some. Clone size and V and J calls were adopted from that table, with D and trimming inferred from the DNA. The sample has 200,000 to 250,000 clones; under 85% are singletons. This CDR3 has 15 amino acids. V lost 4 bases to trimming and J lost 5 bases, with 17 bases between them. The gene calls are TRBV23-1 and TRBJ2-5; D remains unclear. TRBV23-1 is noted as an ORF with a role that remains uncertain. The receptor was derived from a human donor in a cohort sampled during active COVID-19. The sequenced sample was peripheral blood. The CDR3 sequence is CASSPSRWFLETQYF. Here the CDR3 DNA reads TGCGCCAGCAGTCCCTCCCGGTGGTTCCTGGAGACCCAGTACTTC.